These T cell receptor beta chains were read from a single sample in a study of radiation and T cells in renal cell carcinoma. Profiling relied on immunoSEQ multiplex PCR, and the TCRdb table lists in-frame clones only, not all of them. The data contain 100,000 to 150,000 clones, 85% to 90% of them seen just once; the ten biggest clones take up over 4.5%. The source was blood, collected from a patient whose treatment included radiotherapy and nephrectomy. The receptor source for this set is a woman aged 70 to 79 with renal cell carcinoma. Each CDR3 is given without its conserved first and last residue. Expanded clones are given a class, and other clones once, few, many or no size at all.

J: TRBJ2-1
size: -
V: TRBV19
CDR3: ASSFRDALYNEQF

J: TRBJ1-5
size: few
V: TRBV6-1
CDR3: ASSERHSWNQPQH

J: TRBJ2-7
size: -
V: TRBV7-2
CDR3: ASSLRLIYEQY

J: TRBJ2-3
size: -
V: TRBV7-3
CDR3: ASSLTGGDTQY

J: TRBJ1-6
size: -
V: TRBV5-6
CDR3: ASSFPGAVSPLH

J: TRBJ2-6
size: -
V: TRBV7-9
CDR3: ASSLFPLNSGANVLT

J: TRBJ1-1
size: few
V: TRBV10-3
CDR3: AIGTGVNTEAF

J: TRBJ1-2
size: few
V: TRBV5-1
CDR3: ASSLSALGVYGYT

J: TRBJ2-2
size: -
V: TRBV11-2
CDR3: ASSPGTGGTNTGELF

J: TRBJ1-6
size: -
V: TRBV7-8
CDR3: ASSLKLSSPLH

J: TRBJ2-1
size: -
V: TRBV7-9
CDR3: ASSLGDRLENEQF

J: TRBJ2-6
size: -
V: TRBV2
CDR3: ASSLIITGTGAGANVLT

J: TRBJ2-3
size: -
V: TRBV27
CDR3: ASSPKRALITDTQY

J: TRBJ2-5
size: -
V: TRBV27
CDR3: ASSPLRDGQETQY

J: TRBJ1-2
size: -
V: TRBV29-1
CDR3: SVGGTGYYGYT

J: TRBJ2-7
size: -
V: TRBV6-5
CDR3: ASSYSMYGGTYEQY

J: TRBJ1-6
size: -
V: TRBV2
CDR3: ASRPAPINSPLH

J: TRBJ2-2
size: -
V: TRBV29-1
CDR3: SVGAANTGELF

J: TRBJ1-1
size: -
V: TRBV19
CDR3: ASARGQNTEAF

J: TRBJ1-5
size: few
V: TRBV28
CDR3: ASEGQGSNQPQH